This T cell receptor (beta chain) was profiled in a study of Graves' ophthalmopathy and Graves' hyperthyroidism. Amplification of the TCR beta CDR3 regions used RNA transcripts (as template). The workflow started with a first-round RT-PCR run with HTBI primers and then moved on to a second-round multiplex PCR. TCRdb called the multiplex PCR reads again in MiXCR, with one record for every CDR3 protein. The sample has a few hundred thousand distinct CDR3 sequences, roughly 16% seen once. In germline, CDR1 is SQVTM, CDR2 ANQGSEA. Trimming took 6 bases from V and 4 from J, leaving 12 bases between them. The CDR3 is 12 amino acids. This clonotype was picked up many times.

The chain is built from TRBV29-1 and TRBJ2-5; tentative D call: TRBD2 (5 bases). Material for sequencing was peripheral blood. The sequence was obtained from an adult man with Graves' ophthalmopathy. CDR3: CSVQRAGETQYF. CDR3 DNA: TGCAGCGTCCAGAGGGCCGGAGAGACCCAGTACTTC.